These 22 T cell receptor beta chains were all obtained from the same sample, sequenced in a study of beta chain features in type 1 diabetes. All of the isolated RNA was reverse transcribed, so expressed TCRB transcripts were sequenced. The method was immunoSEQ multiplex PCR; TCRdb's version includes in-frame clones alone and lacks a portion of them. The sample holds over 500,000 clones, around 15% seen once. Sample: naive CD4+ T cells from blood. The receptors stem from a man aged 18 to 29 in good health.

The table lists this clone with a few counts. The chain carries TRBV19 and TRBJ1-2; D is uncertain. V gave up 3 bases and J gave up 8 bases, with 13 bases separating them. The CDR3 spans 13 residues. Germline V gene lookup returns CDR1 LNHDA and CDR2 SQIVND (reference sequence). CDR3 DNA sequence: TGTGCCAGTAGTATGGAAATAAGTTGGGGCTACACCTTC. Its protein is CASSMEISWGYTF. Together with reference TRBV19 and TRBJ1-2, the CDR3 gives the full variable domain: DGGITQSPKYLFRKEGQNVTLSCEQNLNHDAMYWYRQDPGQGLRLIYYSQIVNDFQKGDIAEGYSVSREKKESFPLTVTSAQKNPTAFYLCASSMEISWGYTFGSGTRLTVV.

This clone was detected only a few times. The chain combines TRBV18 with TRBJ2-3, with D unclear. Per germline, CDR1 KGHSH and CDR2 LQKENI. Trimming took off 2 bases at V and 1 base at J, with 7 bases between the two ends. The CDR3 has 14 amino acids. The CDR3 coding sequence is TGTGCCAGCTCACCAGTTTGGGGCACAGATACGCAGTATTTT. Its translation is CASSPVWGTDTQYF.

The rearrangement joins TRBV5-1 to TRBJ2-5, with 8 bases aligning to TRBD1. The CDR3 is made up of 14 amino acids. V gave up 3 bases and J gave up 1 base; unmatched junction bases: 2. Looked up from germline, CDR1 is SGHRS and CDR2 is YFSETQ. DNA for the CDR3: TGCGCCAGCAGCTCACAGGGGGTCCAAGAGACCCAGTACTTC. Translating it yields CASSSQGVQETQYF.

This clone was seen a handful of times. The V call is TRBV7-2, the J call TRBJ2-2; TRBD2 might be the D (6 bases). The CDR3 loop spans 15 amino acids. Trimming took 1 base from V and 4 from J, leaving 10 bases between them. Germline assignment: CDR1 SGHTA and CDR2 FQGNSA. The CDR3 region is CASSLVPAGTGELFF. As DNA, the CDR3 is TGTGCCAGCAGCTTAGTTCCAGCGGGCACCGGGGAGCTGTTTTTT.

V gene TRBV25-1 combines with J gene TRBJ1-4, with TRBD1 matching over 10 bases. The trim removed 9 bases at V and 8 bases at J, leaving 3 bases unmatched. This CDR3 is 12 amino acids long. CDR1 is MGHDK, CDR2 SYGVNS, per germline. The CDR3: CASRTGGEKLFF. CDR3 DNA sequence: TGTGCCAGTCGGACAGGGGGGGAAAAACTGTTTTTT.

J is TRBJ1-2 and V is TRBV5-1; D gene ambiguous. Germline V gene data show CDR1 as SGHRS and CDR2 as YFSETQ. Trimming removed 4 bases at V and 10 bases at J, with 17 bases between. This CDR3 region has 13 residues. The CDR3 reads CASSGALGDNYTF. As DNA, the CDR3 is TGCGCCAGCAGCGGTGCGCTCGGGGATAACTACACCTTC.

This clone was seen repeatedly, ten times or more. V is TRBV23-1 and J is TRBJ1-4; weak D call: TRBD1 (6 bases). TRBV23-1 is given ORF status, its function remaining uncertain. This CDR3 contains 13 residues. The V and J ends lost 6 bases and 11 bases respectively, with 16 bases between them. The CDR3 region has the DNA TGCGCCAGCAGAGGACAGAACCCTCTTAAACTGTTTTTT. This translates into CASRGQNPLKLFF.

This clone occurred many times. This chain connects TRBV10-3 to TRBJ1-1, with D unclear. Germline V gene data show CDR1 as ENHRY and CDR2 as SYGVKD. This CDR3 contains 13 residues. Deletions cut 4 bases from V and 4 bases from J, with 10 bases between. As DNA, the CDR3 is TGTGCCATCAGTGGGCAGTCCGGCACTGAAGCTTTCTTT. It is translated as CAISGQSGTEAFF.

The rearrangement uses TRBV30 and TRBJ1-2; D unclear. Trimming stripped 3 bases from V and 3 bases from J, with 17 bases between. Looked up from germline, CDR1 is GTSNPN and CDR2 is SVGIG (reference sequence). The length of the CDR3 is 15 residues. The CDR3 reads CAWRSFDWSDYGYTF. CDR3 DNA sequence: TGTGCCTGGAGAAGCTTCGACTGGTCTGACTATGGCTACACCTTC.

This chain links TRBV4-3 with TRBJ2-7; 9 nucleotides match TRBD1. V trimming: 0 bases; J trimming: 5 bases; junction bases outside the gene matches: 11. This CDR3 contains 17 residues. The V gene's germline CDR1 is LGHNA and CDR2 YSLEER. In nucleotides, the CDR3 is TGCGCCAGCAGCCAAGATCCCTGGGGACAGGGACCCCACGAGCAGTACTTC. As protein: CASSQDPWGQGPHEQYF.

The rearrangement links TRBV7-2 to TRBJ2-7; possibly TRBD2 for D (5 bases). V gave up 2 bases and J gave up 5 bases, with 10 bases separating them. Germline V CDR1 and CDR2: SGHTA, FQGNSA. The CDR3 runs 13 residues. The CDR3 region has the DNA TGTGCCAGCAGCTTAACCGGGAAGAACGAGCAGTACTTC. Translating gives CASSLTGKNEQYF.

This clone turned up a few times. The same CDR3 arises from other DNA sequences in this sample as well. V and J are TRBV18 and TRBJ1-2, with 9 nucleotides matching TRBD1. CDR3 size: 14 residues. The germline gives CDR1 KGHSH, CDR2 LQKENI. V was clipped by 3 bases and J by 2 bases; unmatched bases: 1. In nucleotides, the CDR3 is TGTGCCAGCTCACCCGGGACAGGGAACTATGGCTACACCTTC. Protein: CASSPGTGNYGYTF.

The V call is TRBV9, the J call TRBJ1-1, with D possibly matching TRBD1 (5 bases). The V and J ends lost 4 bases and 4 bases respectively, with 14 bases between them. CDR1 SGDLS and CDR2 YYNGEE come from the germline V gene. The length of the CDR3 is 14 residues. The CDR3 sequence is CASSSGPGGTEAFF. For the CDR3, the DNA is TGTGCCAGCAGCTCGGGGCCCGGGGGCACTGAAGCTTTCTTT.

The chain employs TRBV7-6 and TRBJ2-7; the match to TRBD2 covers 7 bases. Trimming cost V 5 bases and J 5 bases; bases outside gene matches: 6. Germline assignment: CDR1 SGHVS and CDR2 FNYEAQ. The CDR3 runs to 13 residues. CDR3 amino acids: CASSPPGGNEQYF. DNA of the CDR3: TGTGCCAGCAGCCCTCCGGGGGGTAACGAGCAGTACTTC.

The chain recombines TRBV7-3 with TRBJ2-1, with 9 positions matching TRBD1. The germline V gene encodes CDR1 SGHTA and CDR2 FQGTGA. After removal of 2 bases from V and 6 bases from J, the junction contained 11 bases not matched to a gene. The CDR3 extends over 17 amino acids. The CDR3 protein is CASSLRTNRGQRNEQFF. CDR3 in DNA: TGTGCCAGCAGCTTACGGACGAACAGGGGGCAACGCAATGAGCAGTTCTTC. Using reference TRBV7-3 and TRBJ2-1 for the parts outside the CDR3, the full variable domain is GAGVSQTPSNKVTEKGKYVELRCDPISGHTALYWYRQSLGQGPEFLIYFQGTGAADDSGLPNDRFFAVRPEGSVSTLKIQRTERGDSAVYLCASSLRTNRGQRNEQFFGPGTRLTVL.

V usage is TRBV5-1 and J usage is TRBJ2-3; D uncertain. V lost 0 bases and J 2 bases, leaving 7 bases between the germline ends. Germline V CDR1 and CDR2: SGHRS, YFSETQ. CDR3 length: 14 amino acids. CDR3 sequence: CASSLAPHTDTQYF. The CDR3 nucleotides read TGCGCCAGCAGCTTGGCCCCACACACAGATACGCAGTATTTT.

Only a few counts were recorded for this clone. The CDR3 sequence is CASSGRDRGRGTANYGYTF. CDR3 sequence (DNA): TGTGCCAGCAGCGGCCGGGACAGGGGGAGGGGCACTGCTAACTATGGCTACACCTTC. The chain uses TRBV9 and TRBJ1-2, with 11 bases fitting TRBD1. CDR1 is SGDLS and CDR2 is YYNGEE in the germline V gene. CDR3 length: 19 residues. J lost 0 bases, V lost 3 bases, and 13 bases had no gene match.

The table lists this clone with a few counts. The chain recombines TRBV5-1 with TRBJ2-3, with D possibly matching TRBD1 (6 bases). Per germline, CDR1 SGHRS and CDR2 YFSETQ. The CDR3 runs 20 residues. V lost 2 bases and J lost 0, with 25 bases in between. The CDR3 DNA reads TGCGCCAGCAGCTTACGGAGGACAGTTGGCTTCGAAGAGAGCACAGATACGCAGTATTTT. This encodes CASSLRRTVGFEESTDTQYF.

DNA of the CDR3: TGTGCCAGCAGCTTGGGAAGTTGGAGCTATGGCTACACCTTC. It encodes CASSLGSWSYGYTF. The rearrangement uses TRBV5-4 and TRBJ1-2; D not resolved. The CDR3 is 14 residues long. The V and J ends lost 0 bases and 4 bases respectively, with 10 bases between them. CDR1 is SGHNT, CDR2 YYREEE, per germline (reference sequence).

The chain has TRBV7-2 and TRBJ1-5; the match to TRBD1 covers 7 bases. V gave up 5 bases and J gave up 5 bases; unmatched junction bases: 6. CDR1 is SGHTA, CDR2 FQGNSA, per germline. This CDR3 contains 14 residues. CDR3 DNA: TGTGCCAGCAGCGATCGGGACAGCTATCAGCCCCAGCATTTT. Protein sequence: CASSDRDSYQPQHF.

This clone has only a few counts. The same CDR3 arises from other DNA sequences in this sample as well. The chain recombines TRBV7-2 with TRBJ1-1; no reliable D call. The V end was cut by 2 bases, the J end by 7 bases, with 20 bases between. Germline CDR1 reads SGHTA; CDR2 reads FQGNSA. The CDR3 is made up of 16 amino acids. The CDR3 loop reads CASSLMGGVNILEAFF. In nucleotides, the CDR3 is TGTGCCAGCAGCTTAATGGGTGGGGTTAACATCCTTGAAGCTTTCTTT. Combining the CDR3 with reference TRBV7-2 and TRBJ1-1 gives the whole variable domain GAGVSQSPSNKVTEKGKDVELRCDPISGHTALYWYRQSLGQGLEFLIYFQGNSAPDKSGLPSDRFSAERTGGSVSTLTIQRTQQEDSAVYLCASSLMGGVNILEAFFGQGTRLTVV.

The chain couples TRBV7-2 to TRBJ1-1, with D unclear. Germline V lookup: CDR1 SGHTA, CDR2 FQGNSA. V was clipped by 5 bases and J by 0 bases, with 7 bases between them. This CDR3 spans 13 amino acids. CDR3 sequence: CASSPRLNTEAFF. The CDR3 DNA reads TGTGCCAGCAGCCCTAGGTTGAACACTGAAGCTTTCTTT.